The clone carrying this T cell receptor (beta chain) came up a few times. The antigen is not known. This entry comes from a study of blood T cells in healthy people across ages. Notes on the study in general: Age showed a roughly linear inverse relationship with TCR beta diversity per million T cells. The donors' CMV status was not determined, possibly confounding changes in expanded clonotypes.

The CDR3 is 16 amino acids. J gave up 5 bases and V 1 base, and 7 bases lay outside the gene matches. In germline, CDR1 is SGHRS, CDR2 YFSETQ. Then a second PCR, running roughly 6 to 12 cycles, was carried out with a sample-barcoded 5' primer and a J-beta primer mix. Each CDR3 protein is one row after TCRdb ran MiXCR on the 5' RACE reads. This sample has about 1.8 million distinct CDR3 sequences; roughly 50% occur once, and the top ten carry more than 2%. V and J are TRBV5-1 and TRBJ2-5, with 11 bases that match TRBD2. The TCR sequence derives from a woman aged 40 to 50 in good health. What was sequenced was blood. The CDR3 bases are TGCGCCAGCAGCTTGCGCCCGGGACTAGCGGCGGAGACCCAGTACTTC. Its protein is CASSLRPGLAAETQYF.